These 31 T cell receptor beta chains came from one sample sequenced in a study of Ad26.COV2.S vaccination and SARS-CoV-2 variants (dated by TCRdb to about 2021). The treatment or condition label corresponds to: some 20 received Ad26.COV2.S at low or high dose, single or two shots; a few received placebo; per-sample allocation not given. For vaccine and placebo recipients, the sequenced repertoires came from samples collected on day 63 after the first injection. Libraries were constructed by the immunoSEQ multiplex PCR assay. What TCRdb holds here is the immuneACCESS table cut down to in-frame rearrangements. Part of the clones is not present; checked against another copy, under half of the missing clones reflect an unresolved V gene, and the others are unexplained. The sample includes 350,000 to 500,000 clones, with 89% observed a single time. The ten largest clones add up to roughly 2.5% of the sample.

Material: peripheral blood, obtained in a trial of Ad26.COV2.S vaccine versus placebo. These receptors were obtained from a person between 18 and 59 years old who received the Ad26.COV2.S COVID-19 vaccine or a placebo.

The chain links TRBV6-6 to TRBJ2-6; D not certain. Germline V CDR1 and CDR2: MNHNY, SVGAGI (reference sequence). The V and J ends lost 5 bases and 0 bases respectively, with 14 bases between them. The CDR3 loop spans 17 amino acids. CDR3 protein: CASSRSGFSSGANVLTF. The DNA for the CDR3 is TGTGCCAGCAGTCGCAGTGGATTTAGCTCTGGGGCCAACGTCCTGACTTTC.

This clone has a single count. The J gene is TRBJ1-2, the V gene TRBV7-2; D might be TRBD1 (6 bases). This CDR3 contains 14 residues. Between the trimmed V and J ends, which lost 1 base and 8 bases, there was a span of 14 bases. CDR1 and CDR2 from the germline V gene are SGHTA and FQGNSA. DNA for the CDR3: TGTGCCAGCAGCTTAGTCGGACAGCCAAAAGGCTACACCTTC. Translating gives CASSLVGQPKGYTF.

On this clone: A much larger clone differs by one base, so this may be a read error. The V call is TRBV6-6, the J call TRBJ1-5; 7 bases align to TRBD1. The CDR3 consists of 13 residues. The V and J ends lost 4 bases and 4 bases, in that order; junction bases with no gene match: 1. Germline V lookup: CDR1 MNHNY, CDR2 SVGAGI (reference sequence). The CDR3 here is CASSLQGNQPQHF. For the CDR3, the DNA is TGTGCCAGCAGTTTACAGGGGAATCAGCCCCAGCATTTT.

The V gene is TRBV4-3, the J gene TRBJ1-2, with TRBD1 matching over 7 bases. Germline V gene sequence: CDR1 LGHNA, CDR2 YSLEER. The CDR3 contains 15 residues. With V trimmed by 1 base and J by 2 bases, 4 bases remained unmatched. CDR3 nucleotide sequence: TGCGCCAGCAGCCAAGGGATACAGGGGAACTATGGCTACACCTTC. It encodes CASSQGIQGNYGYTF.

The V call is TRBV24-1, the J call TRBJ2-5; D tentatively fits TRBD1 or TRBD2 (5 bases each). The CDR3 spans 16 residues. Germline lookup yields CDR1 KGHDR and CDR2 SFDVKD. Trimming removed 4 bases from V and 6 bases from J, with 20 bases in between. The CDR3 region has the DNA TGTGCCACCAGTGACACGACAGCGGTGGGGTGGAAGACCCAGTACTTC. It translates to CATSDTTAVGWKTQYF.

This chain connects TRBV19 to TRBJ1-4; 8 nucleotides align to TRBD1. The CDR3 runs to 15 residues. CDR1 LNHDA and CDR2 SQIVND come from the germline V gene (reference sequence). V shed 5 bases, J shed 12 bases, and the junction held 14 bases outside the gene matches. CDR3 loop: CASSAPSRQGPELFF. The CDR3 nucleotides read TGTGCCAGTAGTGCCCCTTCTCGACAGGGGCCAGAACTGTTTTTT.

The chain combines TRBV18 with TRBJ2-2; D remains ambiguous. V was clipped by 3 bases and J by 2 bases, with 13 bases between them. CDR1 is KGHSH and CDR2 is LQKENI in the germline V gene. This CDR3 has 16 residues. As DNA, the CDR3 is TGTGCCAGCTCACCCCCGTTACTGGTTAACACCGGGGAGCTGTTTTTT. Encoded protein: CASSPPLLVNTGELFF.

J is TRBJ1-6 and V is TRBV6-5; D is unclear. Germline lookup yields CDR1 MNHEY and CDR2 SVGAGI. The V end lost 2 bases, the J end lost 7 bases, and 9 bases lay between the germline ends. The CDR3 has 14 amino acids. The CDR3 loop reads CASSYGWANSPLHF. Here the CDR3 DNA reads TGTGCCAGCAGTTACGGGTGGGCCAATTCACCCCTCCACTTT.

This chain joins TRBV5-1 and TRBJ1-4; no firm D call. Germline V gene lookup returns CDR1 SGHRS and CDR2 YFSETQ. V lost 1 base to trimming and J lost 7 bases, with 11 bases between them. The CDR3 length is 14 residues. In DNA, the CDR3 is TGCGCCAGCAGCTTGCGAGGGTGGCGTGAAAAACTGTTTTTT. This encodes CASSLRGWREKLFF.

The V call is TRBV19, the J call TRBJ2-1; possibly TRBD2 for D (5 bases). V lost 7 bases, J lost 6 bases, and 16 bases lay in between. This CDR3 contains 14 residues. Germline V gives CDR1 LNHDA, CDR2 SQIVND (reference sequence). The CDR3 region has the DNA TGTGCCAGTAATACGGGAAGGTTTTCCAATGAGCAGTTCTTC. It encodes CASNTGRFSNEQFF.

The chain joins TRBV7-2 to TRBJ2-7, with 9 bases matching TRBD2. V lost 1 base and J lost 6; bases outside the gene matches: 4. This CDR3 region has 14 residues. Per the germline V gene, CDR1 is SGHTA and CDR2 is FQGNSA. This CDR3 reads CASSLVPSGAEQYF. DNA of the CDR3: TGTGCCAGCAGCTTAGTCCCTAGCGGGGCCGAGCAGTACTTC. Using reference TRBV7-2 and TRBJ2-7 for the parts outside the CDR3, the full variable domain is GAGVSQSPSNKVTEKGKDVELRCDPISGHTALYWYRQSLGQGLEFLIYFQGNSAPDKSGLPSDRFSAERTGGSVSTLTIQRTQQEDSAVYLCASSLVPSGAEQYFGPGTRLTVT.

This rearrangement joins TRBV30 to TRBJ1-1; D might be TRBD1 (5 bases). V was pared by 4 bases and J by 6 bases, with 21 bases between. In germline, CDR1 is GTSNPN, CDR2 SVGIG (reference sequence). The CDR3 is 15 amino acids. The chain's CDR3 is CAWNAGRGGKAEAFF. The CDR3 nucleotides read TGTGCCTGGAATGCCGGGAGGGGCGGTAAGGCTGAAGCTTTCTTT.

This clone was observed a single time. The chain links TRBV15 to TRBJ1-1; the D gene is possibly TRBD1 (5 bases). Germline V gives CDR1 LNHNV, CDR2 YYDKDF (reference sequence). The CDR3 spans 15 residues. Trimming stripped 0 bases from V and 5 bases from J, with 13 bases between. The DNA of the CDR3 is TGTGCCACCAGCAGAGATATGGGGGGAGGAACTGAAGCTTTCTTT. Translated, it gives CATSRDMGGGTEAFF.

The chain uses TRBV4-2 and TRBJ2-1, with TRBD2 identical over 9 bases. The CDR3 loop spans 15 amino acids. CDR1 and CDR2 (germline): LGHNA, YNFKEQ. With 3 bases clipped from V and 6 bases from J, the junction kept 6 bases outside the gene matches. The CDR3 spells CASSHPRGGANEQFF. In nucleotides, the CDR3 is TGTGCCAGCAGCCACCCCCGCGGGGGGGCCAATGAGCAGTTCTTC.

The chain combines TRBV7-2 with TRBJ2-1; TRBD2 might be the D (5 bases). CDR1 SGHTA and CDR2 FQGNSA come from the germline V gene. This CDR3 has 15 residues. V lost 1 base and J lost 8, with 15 bases in between. CDR3 DNA: TGTGCCAGCAGCTTAGACCGGACTCCCGGCTATGAGCAGTTCTTC. It translates to CASSLDRTPGYEQFF.

The chain is built from TRBV5-5 and TRBJ1-4; 7 positions match TRBD1. This CDR3 region has 14 residues. Germline loops: CDR1 SGHKS, CDR2 YYEKEE (reference sequence). The trim removed 2 bases at V and 8 bases at J, leaving 6 bases unmatched. DNA of the CDR3: TGTGCCAGCAGCTTCTTACAGGGGAACGAAAAACTGTTTTTT. Translation gives CASSFLQGNEKLFF.

This clone came up a few times. The identical CDR3 is also encoded by other nucleotide sequences in the sample. The V call is TRBV6-5, the J call TRBJ1-1, with D perhaps TRBD1 (5 bases). Per the germline V gene, CDR1 is MNHEY and CDR2 is SVGAGI. The germline V and J ends were trimmed by 2 bases and 0 bases, with 7 bases remaining between them. This CDR3 has 14 residues. The CDR3 loop reads CASSYNRLNTEAFF. In DNA form, the CDR3 reads TGTGCCAGCAGTTACAACAGGTTGAACACTGAAGCTTTCTTT.

The chain recombines TRBV12-3 or TRBV12-4 with TRBJ2-5, with 8 bases fitting TRBD1. The CDR3 covers 13 residues. The V segment lost 8 bases and the J segment 9 bases; nucleotides outside the gene matches: 11. For the CDR3, the DNA is TGTGCCAGCGGGGCAGGGGGCTCTATGGCCCAGTACTTC. It specifies CASGAGGSMAQYF.

The chain employs TRBV12-2 and TRBJ1-1. TRBV12-2 is annotated as a pseudogene. CDR3 size: 9 residues. The CDR3 sequence is CASRYQAFF. The CDR3 bases are TGTGCAAGTCGCTATCAAGCTTTCTTT.

The V gene is TRBV2, the J gene TRBJ1-5, with D uncertain. The germline V and J ends were trimmed by 7 bases and 6 bases, with 10 bases remaining between them. The CDR3 sequence is 12 residues long. Looked up from germline, CDR1 is SNHLY and CDR2 is FYNNEI. DNA for the CDR3: TGTGCCAGCACCGACGAGGGTCAGCCCCAGCATTTT. Translated: CASTDEGQPQHF.

CDR3 in amino acids: CASSLGGGYEQYV. CDR3 nucleotides: TGTGCCAGCAGCTTAGGTGGGGGATACGAGCAGTACGTC. V usage is TRBV7-2 and J usage is TRBJ2-7; D is perhaps TRBD1 or TRBD2 (5 bases each). Per germline, CDR1 SGHTA and CDR2 FQGNSA. V shed 1 base and J shed 4 bases, with 8 bases lying between them. The CDR3 spans 13 residues.

The V call is TRBV5-4, the J call TRBJ2-1; D is possibly TRBD1 (6 bases). The ends were cut back, 4 bases at V and 3 bases at J, with 11 bases in the middle. Looked up from germline, CDR1 is SGHNT and CDR2 is YYREEE (reference sequence). The CDR3 contains 14 residues. CDR3 DNA: TGTGCCAGCAGCCCCGACAGGAACTACAATGAGCAGTTCTTC. Translated: CASSPDRNYNEQFF.

Note on this clone: One end of the junction is discordant with germline, which a read error may explain. J is TRBJ2-7 and V is TRBV7-8; possible D gene TRBD1, 5 bases. Germline-derived CDR1 and CDR2 are SGHVS and FQNEAQ. This CDR3 contains 13 residues. The CDR3, as DNA: TGTGCCAGCAGCCTTATACAAGACGACAGCGCCAACTTC. Translation gives CASSLIQDDSANF.

This clone was seen only once. This chain uses TRBV27 with TRBJ1-2, with unresolved D. CDR1 and CDR2 (germline): MNHEY, SMNVEV (reference sequence). V lost 3 bases, J lost 0 bases, and 8 bases lay in between. The CDR3 has 14 residues. Here the CDR3 DNA reads TGTGCCAGCAGTTTCACCGGGTCTAACTATGGCTACACCTTC. This codes for CASSFTGSNYGYTF.

The V gene is TRBV5-1, the J gene TRBJ1-3; 9 nucleotides agree with TRBD1. CDR1 is SGHRS and CDR2 is YFSETQ in the germline V gene. The V gene end was trimmed by 2 bases and the J gene end by 4 bases; junction bases not matched to a gene: 4. This CDR3 spans 15 amino acids. DNA for the CDR3: TGCGCCAGCAGCTTCGGACAGGGGATGGGAAACACCATATATTTT. Its translation is CASSFGQGMGNTIYF. Supplemented by reference TRBV5-1 and TRBJ1-3, the full variable domain reads KAGVTQTPRYLIKTRGQQVTLSCSPISGHRSVSWYQQTPGQGLQFLFEYFSETQRNKGNFPGRFSGRQFSNSRSEMNVSTLELGDSALYLCASSFGQGMGNTIYFGEGSWLTVV.

This chain links TRBV6-6 with TRBJ2-7, with 11 bases fitting TRBD1. This CDR3 has 13 residues. V trimming: 7 bases; J trimming: 3 bases; junction bases outside the gene matches: 2. Germline CDR1 reads MNHNY; CDR2 reads SVGAGI (reference sequence). The DNA of the CDR3 is TGTGCCAGCAAGGGGACAGGGGGCTACGAGCAGTACTTC. Translated, it gives CASKGTGGYEQYF.

This rearrangement joins TRBV10-1 to TRBJ2-7, with D unresolved. Trimming left V 2 bases short and J 2 bases short, with 7 bases between. CDR3 length: 13 residues. Germline V gene sequence: CDR1 WNHNN, CDR2 SYGVQD (reference sequence). CDR3 sequence reads: CASSEIVPYEQYV. The CDR3 nucleotides are TGCGCCAGCAGTGAGATAGTACCCTACGAGCAGTACGTC.

The chain links TRBV10-1 to TRBJ2-2, with TRBD2 matching 16 bases. With V trimmed by 6 bases and J by 5 bases, 9 bases remained unmatched. Germline values: CDR1 WNHNN, CDR2 SYGVQD (reference sequence). The CDR3 sequence is 18 residues long. The chain's CDR3 is CASRCRPGLAGGTGELFF. The DNA of the CDR3 is TGCGCCAGCAGGTGTCGACCGGGACTAGCGGGAGGGACCGGGGAGCTGTTTTTT.

The CDR3 DNA reads as TGTGCCAGCAGCCCCATGGGACTCACCGGGGAGCTGTTTTTT. It is translated as CASSPMGLTGELFF. This rearrangement joins TRBV28 to TRBJ2-2, with TRBD2 as a possible D gene (6 bases). Germline-derived CDR1 and CDR2 are MDHEN and SYDVKM. V was pared by 6 bases and J by 4 bases, with 12 bases between. The CDR3 runs 14 residues.

The rearrangement joins TRBV9 to TRBJ2-5, with D perhaps matching TRBD1 or TRBD2 (5 bases each). Germline CDR1 is SGDLS and CDR2 is YYNGEE. This CDR3 has 15 amino acids. The V and J ends lost 4 bases and 4 bases respectively, with 17 bases between them. The CDR3 coding sequence is TGTGCCAGCAGCCCGCGGGCCCAAAGGGGAGAGACCCAGTACTTC. Translated, it gives CASSPRAQRGETQYF.

The gene calls are TRBV11-3 and TRBJ2-1, with 10 positions matching TRBD2. The CDR3 contains 15 residues. Germline V lookup: CDR1 SGHNT, CDR2 YENEEA. V lost 5 bases and J lost 4; bases outside the gene matches: 5. CDR3 region: CASSQGLANYNEQFF. CDR3 nucleotides: TGTGCCAGCAGCCAGGGACTAGCGAATTACAATGAGCAGTTCTTC.